Presented here are 13 T cell receptor beta chains from one specimen sequenced in a study of cytomegalovirus exposure and HLA in healthy donors. TCRdb keeps only in-frame clones here, not all; method: immunoSEQ multiplex PCR. The profile shows 130,000 to 150,000 clones, approximately 88% of them singletons. Sequenced sample: PBMCs. Receptors were obtained from a man younger than 35 in good health and CMV-seropositive.

The V and J genes are TRBV2 and TRBJ2-1, with D unclear. This CDR3 spans 13 amino acids. V gave up 7 bases and J gave up 4 bases, with 11 bases separating them. Per germline, CDR1 SNHLY and CDR2 FYNNEI. In nucleotides, the CDR3 is TGTGCCAGCAACTATCGAATATACAATGAGCAGTTCTTC. It yields the protein CASNYRIYNEQFF.

The chain couples TRBV7-7 to TRBJ2-7; the match to TRBD1 covers 9 bases. Losses at the gene ends were 1 base for V and 7 bases for J; bases not matched to a gene: 2. Germline loops: CDR1 SSHAT, CDR2 FNYEAQ (reference sequence). This CDR3 is 13 amino acids long. This chain's CDR3 is CASSLGTGDEQYF. CDR3 nucleotides: TGTGCCAGCAGCTTAGGGACAGGGGATGAGCAGTACTTC.

This clone was observed a handful of times. The gene calls are TRBV4-1 and TRBJ1-3; D possibly corresponds to TRBD1 (5 bases). CDR3 length equals 16 residues. Trimming took 4 bases from V and 0 from J, leaving 13 bases between them. CDR1 and CDR2 from the germline V gene are MGHRA and YSYEKL. The CDR3 nucleotides are TGCGCCAGCAGCCTACAGGCCGTCAGCTCTGGAAACACCATATATTTT. This translates into CASSLQAVSSGNTIYF.

The chain uses TRBV28 and TRBJ1-4; tentatively, D is TRBD1 (5 bases). Germline values: CDR1 MDHEN, CDR2 SYDVKM. The CDR3 consists of 15 residues. Trimming took 5 bases from V and 3 from J, leaving 13 bases between them. The CDR3 sequence: CASSVPGLSNEKLFF. CDR3 sequence (DNA): TGTGCCAGCAGTGTTCCGGGACTCTCTAATGAAAAACTGTTTTTT.

The genes are TRBV11-2 and TRBJ1-1, with 10 bases lining up with TRBD1. The CDR3 length is 16 residues. Looked up from germline, CDR1 is SGHAT and CDR2 is FQNNGV. Trimming removed 1 base from V and 5 bases from J; junction bases left unmatched: 7. The CDR3: CASSLGTGGWRTEAFF. CDR3 coding DNA: TGTGCCAGCAGCTTAGGGACAGGGGGTTGGAGGACTGAAGCTTTCTTT.

V and J are TRBV5-1 and TRBJ2-2, with 8 bases matching TRBD1. The ends lost 0 bases at V and 5 bases at J; junction bases unmatched: 0. Germline V lookup: CDR1 SGHRS, CDR2 YFSETQ. The CDR3 spans 14 residues. The CDR3 reads CASSLGQGTGELFF. The CDR3 DNA follows: TGCGCCAGCAGCTTGGGACAGGGGACCGGGGAGCTGTTTTTT. Drawing the rest from reference TRBV5-1 and TRBJ2-2, the complete variable domain is KAGVTQTPRYLIKTRGQQVTLSCSPISGHRSVSWYQQTPGQGLQFLFEYFSETQRNKGNFPGRFSGRQFSNSRSEMNVSTLELGDSALYLCASSLGQGTGELFFGEGSRLTVL.

This clone appeared a few times. This chain links TRBV28 with TRBJ1-2; weak D call: TRBD1 (6 bases). Looked up from germline, CDR1 is MDHEN and CDR2 is SYDVKM. The V gene lost 6 bases and the J gene lost 1 base, with 15 bases spanning the gap. The CDR3 runs 15 residues. CDR3 region: CASSPSGEVNYGYTF. For the CDR3, the DNA is TGTGCCAGCAGCCCGTCAGGGGAAGTTAACTATGGCTACACCTTC.

The chain combines TRBV15 with TRBJ2-4; possibly TRBD2 for D (5 bases). The CDR3 is made up of 16 amino acids. The V end lost 1 base, the J end lost 7 bases, and 17 bases lay between the germline ends. Germline CDR1 LNHNV, CDR2 YYDKDF (reference sequence). CDR3 coding DNA: TGTGCCACCAGCAGAGGGGATGAGGGTAACGAGAACATTCAGTACTTC. Its translation is CATSRGDEGNENIQYF.

The chain employs TRBV2 and TRBJ1-4, with TRBD1 matching 8 bases. In germline, CDR1 is SNHLY, CDR2 FYNNEI. The CDR3 has 18 residues. J lost 5 bases, V lost 5 bases, and 16 bases had no gene match. Here the CDR3 DNA reads TGTGCCAGCAGTATGGGACAGGTCCGGGGAAAAGCCAATGAAAAACTGTTTTTT. Translating gives CASSMGQVRGKANEKLFF.

The chain carries TRBV29-1 and TRBJ2-1; 10 nucleotides agree with TRBD1. Trimming took 1 base from V and 5 from J; bases not matched to a gene: 8. Germline V gene data show CDR1 as SQVTM and CDR2 as ANQGSEA. The CDR3 runs 16 residues. CDR3 protein: CSVEGFDRGLDNEQFF. The CDR3 DNA sequence: TGCAGCGTTGAAGGATTCGACAGGGGGCTCGACAATGAGCAGTTCTTC.

This clone has just one count. The chain couples TRBV5-4 to TRBJ1-2; possibly TRBD1 for D (6 bases). Trimming stripped 2 bases from V and 6 bases from J, with 8 bases between. Germline CDR1 SGHNT, CDR2 YYREEE (reference sequence). The CDR3 totals 12 residues. In nucleotides, the CDR3 is TGTGCCAGCAGCTTAGGGGGTGATGGCTACACCTTC. Amino acids: CASSLGGDGYTF.

V and J are TRBV6-6 and TRBJ1-5; D is possibly TRBD1 (6 bases). Trimming took 4 bases from V and 4 from J, leaving 14 bases between them. The CDR3 runs to 15 residues. Germline values: CDR1 MNHNY, CDR2 SVGAGI (reference sequence). DNA for the CDR3: TGTGCCAGCAGTTCTCCCGACAGGACTAATCAGCCCCAGCATTTT. Its protein is CASSSPDRTNQPQHF.

The chain joins TRBV7-2 to TRBJ1-2, with TRBD1 matching over 12 bases. Losses at the gene ends were 5 bases for V and 6 bases for J; bases not matched to a gene: 7. CDR1 and CDR2 (germline): SGHTA, FQGNSA. This CDR3 has 15 residues. The chain's CDR3 is CASSTTGTGGHGYTF. CDR3 nucleotide sequence: TGTGCCAGCAGCACTACCGGGACAGGGGGCCATGGCTACACCTTC.